This record concerns one TCR beta chain sequence. This record belongs to a study of CD8 T cells in Susac syndrome. With random hexamers, reverse transcription was performed on about 0.5 to 1 ug of RNA. MiXCR, applied by TCRdb to the immunoSEQ multiplex PCR reads, yields one record per CDR3 protein. The sample contains more than 75,000 distinct CDR3 sequences, roughly 94% of which appear only once. V lost 2 bases and J lost 5, with 13 bases in between. The CDR3 sequence is 14 residues long. Germline V gives CDR1 SGHRS, CDR2 YFSETQ. The TCR comes from a human donor in good health. What was sequenced was CD8+ T cells from PBMCs. This chain uses TRBV5-1 with TRBJ2-5; perhaps TRBD1 as D (7 bases). CDR3 protein: CASSFETGRETQYF. CDR3 sequence (DNA): TGCGCCAGCAGCTTTGAGACAGGGAGGGAGACCCAGTACTTC.